Listed below are T cell receptor beta chains from one sample, sequenced in a study of blood T cell repertoires in COVID-19. Sequencing was performed with immunoSEQ multiplex PCR; in TCRdb, only in-frame clones are kept and a portion is missing. The data contain roughly 200,000 clones, about 83% of them singletons. The source material was peripheral blood. Receptor source: a woman aged 70-85 years with active or convalescent COVID-19. CDR3s include the opening cysteine and the closing phenylalanine or tryptophan. D genes are given only for firm matches. For some rows the clone size is stated as once, few or many, or as a class when expanded; others skip it.

v_call,d_call,j_call,clone_size,cdr3_aa,cdr3_nt
TRBV5-4,TRBD2,TRBJ2-1,NA,CASRASGRGWGNEQFF,TGTGCCAGCAGGGCTAGCGGGAGAGGTTGGGGCAATGAGCAGTTCTTC
TRBV10-1,NA,TRBJ1-3,many,CASSEVAIYF,TGCGCCAGCAGTGAGGTCGCCATATATTTT
TRBV9,TRBD2,TRBJ2-1,NA,CASSPRPATSGRYEQFF,TGTGCCAGCAGCCCCCGGCCGGCGACTAGCGGGAGATATGAGCAGTTCTTC
TRBV7-3,TRBD2,TRBJ2-1,NA,CASSSARNRGDEQFF,TGTGCCAGCAGCTCCGCTCGAAACCGGGGGGATGAGCAGTTCTTC
TRBV5-1,NA,TRBJ1-2,NA,CASSPSGTLNYGYTF,TGCGCCAGCAGCCCCTCGGGGACTCTTAACTATGGCTACACCTTC
TRBV6-6,TRBD2,TRBJ2-1,NA,CASSGASGSVGDEQFF,TGTGCCAGCAGTGGGGCTAGCGGCAGTGTGGGGGATGAGCAGTTCTTC
TRBV5-4,TRBD2,TRBJ2-1,NA,CASSWGGRDYNEQFF,TGTGCCAGCAGCTGGGGCGGGAGGGACTACAATGAGCAGTTCTTC
TRBV9,NA,TRBJ2-2,NA,CASSYNTGELFF,TGTGCCAGCAGCTATAACACCGGGGAGCTGTTTTTT
TRBV6-5,NA,TRBJ2-2,few,CASTSSTYTGELFF,TGTGCCAGCACGTCCTCTACGTACACCGGGGAGCTGTTTTTT
TRBV28,TRBD2,TRBJ2-4,few,CASSFSGSRSIQYF,TGTGCCAGCAGTTTTAGCGGGAGCAGATCCATTCAGTACTTC